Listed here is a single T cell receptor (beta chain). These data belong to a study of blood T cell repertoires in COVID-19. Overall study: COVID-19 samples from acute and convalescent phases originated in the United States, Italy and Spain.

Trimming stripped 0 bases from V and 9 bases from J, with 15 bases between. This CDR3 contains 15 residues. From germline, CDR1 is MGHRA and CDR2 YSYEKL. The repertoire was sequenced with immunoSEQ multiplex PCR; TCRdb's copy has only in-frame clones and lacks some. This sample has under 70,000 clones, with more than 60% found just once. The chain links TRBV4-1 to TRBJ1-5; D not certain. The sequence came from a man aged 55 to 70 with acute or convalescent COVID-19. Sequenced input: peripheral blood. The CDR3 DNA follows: TGCGCCAGCAGCCAAGAGTTTAGCCGGTCTGGGCCCCAGCATTTT. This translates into CASSQEFSRSGPQHF.